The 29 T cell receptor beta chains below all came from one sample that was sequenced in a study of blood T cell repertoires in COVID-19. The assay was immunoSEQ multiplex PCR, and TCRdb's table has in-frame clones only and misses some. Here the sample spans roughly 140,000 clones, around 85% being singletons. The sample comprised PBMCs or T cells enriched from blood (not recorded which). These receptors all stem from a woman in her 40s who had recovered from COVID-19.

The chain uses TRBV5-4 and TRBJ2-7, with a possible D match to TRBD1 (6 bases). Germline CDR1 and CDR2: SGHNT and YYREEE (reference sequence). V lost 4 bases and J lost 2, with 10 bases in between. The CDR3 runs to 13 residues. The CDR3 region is CASSLGTPYEQYF. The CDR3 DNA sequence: TGTGCCAGCAGCCTCGGGACACCCTACGAGCAGTACTTC.

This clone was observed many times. CDR3 residues: CASSDSTSGSNEQFF. DNA for the CDR3: TGTGCCAGCAGTGACTCGACTAGCGGGAGCAATGAGCAGTTCTTC. V gene TRBV6-4 combines with J gene TRBJ2-1; 12 nucleotides agree with TRBD2. The CDR3 runs 15 residues. V lost 0 bases and J lost 6; bases outside the gene matches: 0. Germline CDR1 reads MRHNA; CDR2 reads SNTAGT.

The CDR3 spells CASHRDSQETQYF. The CDR3 coding sequence is TGCGCCAGTCACCGGGACTCCCAAGAGACCCAGTACTTC. V and J are TRBV5-1 and TRBJ2-5; D may be TRBD2 (6 bases). V was clipped by 8 bases and J by 1 base, with 12 bases between them. Germline CDR1 is SGHRS and CDR2 is YFSETQ. The CDR3 is 13 amino acids.

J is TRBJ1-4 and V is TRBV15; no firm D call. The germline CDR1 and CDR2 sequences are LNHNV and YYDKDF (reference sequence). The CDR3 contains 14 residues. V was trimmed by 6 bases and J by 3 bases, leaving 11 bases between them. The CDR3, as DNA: TGTGCCACCAGTGTTAACCGCGCTAATGAAAAACTGTTTTTT. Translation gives CATSVNRANEKLFF.

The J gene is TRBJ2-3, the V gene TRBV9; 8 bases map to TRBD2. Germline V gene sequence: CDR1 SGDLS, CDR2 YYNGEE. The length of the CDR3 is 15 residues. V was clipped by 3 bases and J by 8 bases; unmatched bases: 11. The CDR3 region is CASSGSGGPHSTQYF. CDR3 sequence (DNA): TGTGCCAGCAGCGGAAGCGGGGGTCCCCACAGTACGCAGTATTTT.

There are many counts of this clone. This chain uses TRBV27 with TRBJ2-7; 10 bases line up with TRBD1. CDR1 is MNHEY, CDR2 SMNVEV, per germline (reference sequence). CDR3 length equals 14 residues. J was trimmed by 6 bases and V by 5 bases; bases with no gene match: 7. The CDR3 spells CASSHGTGAFEQYF. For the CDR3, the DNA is TGTGCCAGCAGTCACGGGACAGGGGCTTTCGAGCAGTACTTC.

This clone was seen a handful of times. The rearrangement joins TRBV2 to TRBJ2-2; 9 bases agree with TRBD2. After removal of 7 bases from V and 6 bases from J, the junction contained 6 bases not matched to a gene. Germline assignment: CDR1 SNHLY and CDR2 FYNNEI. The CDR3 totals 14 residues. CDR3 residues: CASIPGLAAGELFF. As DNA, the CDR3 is TGTGCCAGCATCCCGGGACTAGCCGCCGGGGAGCTGTTTTTT.

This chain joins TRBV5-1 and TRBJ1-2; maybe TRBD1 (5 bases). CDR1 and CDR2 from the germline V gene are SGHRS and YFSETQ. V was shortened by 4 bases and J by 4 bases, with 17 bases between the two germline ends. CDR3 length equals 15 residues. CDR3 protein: CASSPDGGQGYGYTF. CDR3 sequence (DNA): TGCGCCAGCAGCCCGGACGGGGGTCAGGGCTATGGCTACACCTTC.

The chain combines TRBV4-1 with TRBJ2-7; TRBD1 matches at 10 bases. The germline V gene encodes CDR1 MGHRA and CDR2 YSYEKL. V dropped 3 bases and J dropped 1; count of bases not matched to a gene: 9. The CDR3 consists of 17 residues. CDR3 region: CASSHLSRDRGSYEQYF. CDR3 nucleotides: TGCGCCAGCAGCCATTTGTCCCGGGACAGGGGTTCCTACGAGCAGTACTTC.

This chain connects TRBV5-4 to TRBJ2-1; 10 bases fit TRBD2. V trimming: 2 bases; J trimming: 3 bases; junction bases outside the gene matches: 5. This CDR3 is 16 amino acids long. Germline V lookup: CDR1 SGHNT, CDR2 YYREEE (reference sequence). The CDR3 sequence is CASSLERGGNYNEQFF. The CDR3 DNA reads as TGTGCCAGCAGCTTAGAGCGGGGGGGTAACTACAATGAGCAGTTCTTC.

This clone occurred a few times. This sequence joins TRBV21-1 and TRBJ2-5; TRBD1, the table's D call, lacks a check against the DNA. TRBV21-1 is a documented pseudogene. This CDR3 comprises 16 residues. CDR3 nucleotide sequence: TGTGCCAGCAACGGCCCCGCGGACAGGGAGCAGGAGACCCAGTACTTC. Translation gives CASNGPADREQETQYF.

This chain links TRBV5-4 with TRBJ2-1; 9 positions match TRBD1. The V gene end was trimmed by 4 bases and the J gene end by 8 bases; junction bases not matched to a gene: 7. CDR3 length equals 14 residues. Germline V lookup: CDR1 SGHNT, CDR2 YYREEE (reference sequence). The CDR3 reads CASSRRDRAHEQFF. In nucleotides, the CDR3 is TGTGCCAGCAGCCGCCGGGACAGGGCCCATGAGCAGTTCTTC.

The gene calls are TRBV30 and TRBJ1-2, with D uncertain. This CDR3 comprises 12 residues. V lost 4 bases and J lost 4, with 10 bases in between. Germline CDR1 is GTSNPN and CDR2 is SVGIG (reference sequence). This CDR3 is CAWIEDFYGYTF. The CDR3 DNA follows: TGTGCCTGGATTGAGGATTTCTATGGCTACACCTTC.

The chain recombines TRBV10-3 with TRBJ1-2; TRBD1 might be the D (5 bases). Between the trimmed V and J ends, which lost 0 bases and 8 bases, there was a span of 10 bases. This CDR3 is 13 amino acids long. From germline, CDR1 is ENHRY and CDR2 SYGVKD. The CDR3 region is CAISESIRVGYTF. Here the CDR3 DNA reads TGTGCCATCAGTGAGTCGATCAGGGTGGGCTACACCTTC.

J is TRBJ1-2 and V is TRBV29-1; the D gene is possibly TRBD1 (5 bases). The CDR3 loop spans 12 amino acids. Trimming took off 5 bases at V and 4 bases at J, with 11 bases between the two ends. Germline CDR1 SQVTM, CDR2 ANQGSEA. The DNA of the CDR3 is TGCAGCGTTAATGACAGCCCCTATGGCTACACCTTC. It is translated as CSVNDSPYGYTF.

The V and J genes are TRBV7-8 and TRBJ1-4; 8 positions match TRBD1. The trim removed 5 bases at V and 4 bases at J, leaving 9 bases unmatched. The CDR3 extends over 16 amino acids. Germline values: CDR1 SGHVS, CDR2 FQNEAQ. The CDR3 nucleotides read TGTGCCAGCAGCGAAAATGGACAGGGAGGTAATGAAAAACTGTTTTTT. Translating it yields CASSENGQGGNEKLFF.

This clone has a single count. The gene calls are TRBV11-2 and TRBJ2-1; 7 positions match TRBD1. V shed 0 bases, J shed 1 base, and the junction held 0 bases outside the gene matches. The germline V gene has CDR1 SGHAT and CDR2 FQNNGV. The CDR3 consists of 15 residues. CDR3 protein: CASSLEQGSYNEQFF. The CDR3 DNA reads TGTGCCAGCAGCTTAGAACAGGGGTCCTACAATGAGCAGTTCTTC.

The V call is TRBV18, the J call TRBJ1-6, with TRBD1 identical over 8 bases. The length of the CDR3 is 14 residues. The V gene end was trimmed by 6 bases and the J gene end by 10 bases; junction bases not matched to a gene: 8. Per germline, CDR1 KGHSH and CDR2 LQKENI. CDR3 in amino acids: CASSPDRDGSPLHF. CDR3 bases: TGTGCCAGCTCGCCGGACAGGGACGGGTCACCCCTCCACTTT. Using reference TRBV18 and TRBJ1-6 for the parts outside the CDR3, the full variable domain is NAGVMQNPRHLVRRRGQEARLRCSPMKGHSHVYWYRQLPEEGLKFMVYLQKENIIDESGMPKERFSAEFPKEGPSILRIQQVVRGDSAAYFCASSPDRDGSPLHFGNGTRLTVT.

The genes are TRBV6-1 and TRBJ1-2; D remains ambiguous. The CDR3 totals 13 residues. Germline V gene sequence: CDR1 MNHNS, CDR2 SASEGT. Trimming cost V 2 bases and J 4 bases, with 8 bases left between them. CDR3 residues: CASSETESYGYTF. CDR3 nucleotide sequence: TGTGCCAGCAGTGAAACAGAGAGCTATGGCTACACCTTC.

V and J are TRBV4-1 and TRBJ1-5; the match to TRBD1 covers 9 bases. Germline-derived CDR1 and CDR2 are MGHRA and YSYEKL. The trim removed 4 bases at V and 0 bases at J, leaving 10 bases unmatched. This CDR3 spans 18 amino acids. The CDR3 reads CASSRGRDRAYSNQPQHF. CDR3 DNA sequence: TGCGCCAGCAGCCGCGGCCGGGACAGGGCTTATAGCAATCAGCCCCAGCATTTT.

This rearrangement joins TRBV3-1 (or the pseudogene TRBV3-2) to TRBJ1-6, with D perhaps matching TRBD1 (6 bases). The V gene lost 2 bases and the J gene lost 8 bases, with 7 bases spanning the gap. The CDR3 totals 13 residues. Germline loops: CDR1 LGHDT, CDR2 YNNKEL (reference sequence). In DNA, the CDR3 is TGTGCCAGCAGCCAAAAGGGGGATTCACCCCTCCACTTT. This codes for CASSQKGDSPLHF.

The CDR3 loop reads CAIGQGRKETQYF. In DNA form, the CDR3 reads TGTGCCATTGGACAGGGAAGAAAAGAGACCCAGTACTTC. The rearrangement links TRBV12-3 or TRBV12-4 to TRBJ2-5; 8 bases map to TRBD1. The CDR3 length is 13 residues. With V trimmed by 10 bases and J by 3 bases, 7 bases remained unmatched.

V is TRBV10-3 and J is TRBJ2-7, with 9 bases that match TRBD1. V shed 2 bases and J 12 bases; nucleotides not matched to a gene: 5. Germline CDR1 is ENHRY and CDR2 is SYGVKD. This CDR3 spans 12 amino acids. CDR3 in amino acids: CAISETGQGRYF. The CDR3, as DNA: TGTGCCATCAGTGAGACCGGACAGGGGAGGTACTTC.

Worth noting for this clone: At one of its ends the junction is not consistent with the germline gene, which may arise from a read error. Here the CDR3 reads CASSLAVNSGELFF. CDR3 coding DNA: TGCGCCAGCAGTCTGGCCGTGAACAGCGGGGAGCTGTTTTTT. The chain is built from TRBV23-1 and TRBJ2-2; D call uncertain. TRBV23-1 is an ORF, with its function uncertain. This CDR3 region has 14 residues.

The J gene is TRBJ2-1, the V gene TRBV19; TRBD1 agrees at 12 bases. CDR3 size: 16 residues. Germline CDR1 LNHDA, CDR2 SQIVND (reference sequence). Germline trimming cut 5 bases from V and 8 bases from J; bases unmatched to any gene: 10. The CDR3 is CASSLEAGTGGHEQFF. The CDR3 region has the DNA TGTGCCAGTAGTCTCGAGGCCGGGACAGGGGGCCATGAGCAGTTCTTC.

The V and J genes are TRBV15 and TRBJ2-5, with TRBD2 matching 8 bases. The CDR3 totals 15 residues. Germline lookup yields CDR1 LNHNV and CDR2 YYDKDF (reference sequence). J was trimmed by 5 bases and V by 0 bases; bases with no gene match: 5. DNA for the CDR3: TGTGCCACCAGCAGAGATAGGACGGGAGGGGAGACCCAGTACTTC. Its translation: CATSRDRTGGETQYF.

CDR3: CASSSSHTNSPLHF. The CDR3 region has the DNA TGTGCCAGTAGTTCTTCCCACACAAATTCACCCCTCCACTTT. This chain uses TRBV19 with TRBJ1-6, with D hard to call. V lost 5 bases to trimming and J lost 7 bases, with 12 bases between them. Germline-derived CDR1 and CDR2 are LNHDA and SQIVND (reference sequence). The CDR3 is 14 residues long.

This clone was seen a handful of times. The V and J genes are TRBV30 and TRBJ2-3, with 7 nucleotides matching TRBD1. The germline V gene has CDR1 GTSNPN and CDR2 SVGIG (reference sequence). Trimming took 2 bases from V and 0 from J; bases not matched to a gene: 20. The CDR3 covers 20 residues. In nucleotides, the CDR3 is TGTGCCTGGAGTCCCTCCCCACGGGACAGCCCCTTCTCTAGCACAGATACGCAGTATTTT. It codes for CAWSPSPRDSPFSSTDTQYF.

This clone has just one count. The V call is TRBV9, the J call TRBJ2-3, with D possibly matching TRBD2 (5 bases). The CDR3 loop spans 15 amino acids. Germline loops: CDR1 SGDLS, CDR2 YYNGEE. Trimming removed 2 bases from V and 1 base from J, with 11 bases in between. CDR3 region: CASSVGNSGTDTQYF. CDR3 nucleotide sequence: TGTGCCAGCAGCGTGGGCAATAGCGGCACAGATACGCAGTATTTT.